Each of the 3 T cell receptor beta chains below was sequenced from the same sample in a study of blood T cells in healthy people across ages. Primed by a sample-barcoded 5' primer and a J-beta primer mix, a second PCR proceeded for 7 to 11 cycles. TCRdb re-called the 5' RACE reads with MiXCR, one entry per CDR3 protein. The sample yields under 1,000,000 distinct CDR3 sequences, around 45% seen once. Sequenced material: blood. The receptors derive from a man older than 75 in good health.

The chain employs TRBV7-2 and TRBJ2-7; TRBD2 agrees at 14 bases. The J call could be wrong; TRBJ2-5 is a better fit for the DNA end. This CDR3 has 18 residues. From germline, CDR1 is SGHTA and CDR2 FQGNSA. The CDR3 DNA reads TGTGCCAGCAGCTCTATCGGACTAGCGGGAGGATTGTTAGAGACCCAGTACTTC. Amino acids: CASSSIGLAGGLLETQYF.

This clonotype has only a few counts. The chain joins TRBV5-1 to TRBJ2-1, with TRBD2 identical over 7 bases. The CDR3 loop spans 13 amino acids. Germline V gene lookup returns CDR1 SGHRS and CDR2 YFSETQ. V was pared by 2 bases and J by 9 bases, with 5 bases of the junction left unmatched. For the CDR3, the DNA is TGCGCCAGCAGCTTTCGGACTAGGGGTGAGCAGTTCTTC. Amino acids: CASSFRTRGEQFF. The full variable domain, its missing parts supplied by reference TRBV5-1 and TRBJ2-1, is KAGVTQTPRYLIKTRGQQVTLSCSPISGHRSVSWYQQTPGQGLQFLFEYFSETQRNKGNFPGRFSGRQFSNSRSEMNVSTLELGDSALYLCASSFRTRGEQFFGPGTRLTVL.

V is TRBV10-3 and J is TRBJ2-1; D may be TRBD2 (5 bases). In germline, CDR1 is ENHRY, CDR2 SYGVKD. The CDR3 consists of 14 residues. Trimming cost V 6 bases and J 8 bases, with 17 bases left between them. The CDR3 DNA follows: TGTGCCATCAGAACAGCGGAACCTGTGGATGAGCAGTTCTTC. Translation: CAIRTAEPVDEQFF.